These 29 T cell receptor beta chains were all obtained from the same sample, sequenced in a study of blood T cell repertoires in COVID-19. Method: immunoSEQ multiplex PCR; TCRdb's copy keeps in-frame clones and lacks some. The repertoire includes over 300,000 clones, 83% of them detected once, and about 1.2% sits in the top ten. The sample consisted of peripheral blood. The receptors come from a woman between 50 and 59 years old with acute or convalescent COVID-19.

This clone was detected a few times. This chain joins TRBV6-5 and TRBJ1-5; D unresolved. The length of the CDR3 is 15 residues. Germline-derived CDR1 and CDR2 are MNHEY and SVGAGI. Trimming shortened V by 10 bases and J by 5 bases, and 21 bases separated the two germline ends. For the CDR3, the DNA is TGTGCCATTGCATCGGCGGGGTTCAGTCATCAGCCCCAGCATTTT. Translating it yields CAIASAGFSHQPQHF.

The gene calls are TRBV4-2 and TRBJ2-2; D is perhaps TRBD1 (6 bases). The CDR3 consists of 14 residues. Trimming took off 6 bases at V and 3 bases at J, with 11 bases between the two ends. Germline values: CDR1 LGHNA, CDR2 YNFKEQ. CDR3 in amino acids: CASSNNRDTGELFF. As DNA, the CDR3 is TGTGCCAGCAGTAATAACAGGGACACCGGGGAGCTGTTTTTT.

The CDR3 DNA follows: TGCAGCGGCGGATTCGAAAACATTCAGTACTTC. This translates into CSGGFENIQYF. The chain is built from TRBV20-1 and TRBJ2-4; no reliable D call. The germline gives CDR1 DFQATT, CDR2 SNEGSKA (reference sequence). This CDR3 is built from 11 residues.

The V call is TRBV28, the J call TRBJ1-1, with unresolved D. This CDR3 contains 15 residues. Germline V gene lookup returns CDR1 MDHEN and CDR2 SYDVKM. V shed 7 bases and J shed 4 bases, with 19 bases lying between them. The CDR3 region has the DNA TGTGCCAGCACCCTCGGAGGCGCTCGGGGCACTGAAGCTTTCTTT. It codes for CASTLGGARGTEAFF.

The chain recombines TRBV5-1 with TRBJ2-1; the D gene is possibly TRBD1 (5 bases). The length of the CDR3 is 14 residues. Trimming took 4 bases from V and 6 from J, leaving 14 bases between them. CDR1 and CDR2 from the germline V gene are SGHRS and YFSETQ. In DNA, the CDR3 is TGCGCCAGCAGCGTCCAAGGGGTGGGCAATGAGCAGTTCTTC. Translation gives CASSVQGVGNEQFF. The complete variable domain, with remaining parts taken from reference TRBV5-1 and TRBJ2-1, reads KAGVTQTPRYLIKTRGQQVTLSCSPISGHRSVSWYQQTPGQGLQFLFEYFSETQRNKGNFPGRFSGRQFSNSRSEMNVSTLELGDSALYLCASSVQGVGNEQFFGPGTRLTVL.

V and J are TRBV3-1 (or the pseudogene TRBV3-2) and TRBJ2-5; maybe TRBD1 (5 bases). The V gene lost 2 bases and the J gene lost 7 bases, with 8 bases spanning the gap. The CDR3 loop spans 12 amino acids. Germline V gives CDR1 LGHDT, CDR2 YNNKEL (reference sequence). CDR3 protein: CASSQFGATQYF. The CDR3 DNA follows: TGTGCCAGCAGCCAATTTGGGGCGACCCAGTACTTC.

The chain is built from TRBV6-1 and TRBJ1-1; a weak D match, TRBD1 (5 bases). The V end lost 1 base, the J end lost 8 bases, and 5 bases lay between the germline ends. Germline loops: CDR1 MNHNS, CDR2 SASEGT. CDR3 length equals 11 residues. The chain's CDR3 is CASSEEGEAFF. The CDR3 DNA is TGTGCCAGCAGTGAAGAGGGGGAAGCTTTCTTT.

About this clone itself: The same CDR3 arises from other DNA sequences in this sample as well. The gene calls are TRBV5-4 and TRBJ1-6; TRBD1 might be the D (6 bases). CDR3 length: 14 residues. V shed 0 bases and J shed 7 bases, with 8 bases lying between them. CDR1 is SGHNT, CDR2 YYREEE, per germline (reference sequence). The CDR3 DNA reads as TGTGCCAGCAGCTTGGACAGGGACAATTCACCCCTCCACTTT. The encoded protein is CASSLDRDNSPLHF.

This clone occurred a few times. This sequence joins TRBV19 and TRBJ1-6; possibly TRBD1 for D (5 bases). The V and J ends lost 4 bases and 9 bases respectively, with 16 bases between them. Germline-derived CDR1 and CDR2 are LNHDA and SQIVND (reference sequence). The CDR3 has 15 amino acids. The chain's CDR3 is CASSRGTTGSSPLHF. CDR3 coding DNA: TGTGCCAGTAGTAGGGGGACTACCGGCAGTTCACCCCTCCACTTT.

V gene TRBV6-5 combines with J gene TRBJ2-1, with 14 bases aligning to TRBD2. The CDR3 runs 15 residues. Germline CDR1 and CDR2: MNHEY and SVGAGI. V shed 5 bases and J 10 bases; nucleotides not matched to a gene: 7. The CDR3 region is CASSPGTSGRGEQFF. The CDR3, as DNA: TGTGCCAGCAGTCCTGGGACTAGCGGGAGAGGGGAGCAGTTCTTC.

This chain links TRBV18 with TRBJ1-2; 7 bases are a match to TRBD1. CDR3 size: 13 residues. Germline CDR1 is KGHSH and CDR2 is LQKENI. Trimming at V came to 3 bases and at J to 4 bases, leaving 2 bases not matched to a gene. CDR3 DNA: TGTGCCAGCTCACCTACAGGGGTCTATGGCTACACCTTC. This sequence encodes CASSPTGVYGYTF.

The chain combines TRBV7-8 with TRBJ2-2; weak D call: TRBD1 (6 bases). Deletions cut 1 base from V and 9 bases from J, with 12 bases between. The CDR3 runs 14 residues. Per germline, CDR1 SGHVS and CDR2 FQNEAQ. The CDR3: CASSLGRTDRELFF. The CDR3 coding sequence is TGTGCCAGCAGCTTAGGGCGGACAGACCGGGAGCTGTTTTTT. Full variable domain (remainder filled in from reference TRBV7-8 and TRBJ2-2): GAGVSQSPRYKVAKRGQDVALRCDPISGHVSLFWYQQALGQGPEFLTYFQNEAQLDKSGLPSDRFFAERPEGSVSTLKIQRTQQEDSAVYLCASSLGRTDRELFFGEGSRLTVL.

This clone turned up a few times. The V and J genes are TRBV6-2 or TRBV6-3 and TRBJ2-5, with 8 bases matching TRBD2. CDR3 length: 18 residues. Germline V CDR1 and CDR2: MNHEY, SVGEGT. The V segment lost 0 bases and the J segment 2 bases; nucleotides outside the gene matches: 11. The DNA of the CDR3 is TGTGCCAGCAGTTACTCGGTAGCGGGGCCTCCCCAACAAGAGACCCAGTACTTC. Amino acids: CASSYSVAGPPQQETQYF.

This clone has a single count. The chain is built from TRBV5-1 and TRBJ1-1, with 9 bases matching TRBD1. J lost 3 bases, V lost 3 bases, and 18 bases had no gene match. Germline CDR1 reads SGHRS; CDR2 reads YFSETQ. This CDR3 is built from 19 residues. The CDR3 DNA follows: TGCGCCAGCAGCTCGCCAAATGGGACAGGGCCGAGGGGGGACACTGAAGCTTTCTTT. This sequence encodes CASSSPNGTGPRGDTEAFF.

The chain employs TRBV29-1 and TRBJ1-5; no firm D call. From germline, CDR1 is SQVTM and CDR2 ANQGSEA. CDR3 length: 13 amino acids. Trimming removed 7 bases from V and 5 bases from J, with 15 bases in between. The CDR3, as DNA: TGCAGCGGACGTTATGGGCCTGATCAGCCCCAGCATTTT. It is translated as CSGRYGPDQPQHF.

This chain joins TRBV5-1 and TRBJ1-1; 7 bases line up with TRBD1. This CDR3 has 15 residues. V lost 4 bases to trimming and J lost 1 base; unmatched junction nucleotides: 7. Germline V gives CDR1 SGHRS, CDR2 YFSETQ. CDR3 protein: CASSEEGQRNTEAFF. For the CDR3, the DNA is TGCGCCAGCAGCGAAGAGGGACAGCGGAACACTGAAGCTTTCTTT.

The chain combines TRBV9 with TRBJ1-6, with 9 bases lining up with TRBD1. Unmatched junction bases numbered 6, after V lost 4 bases and J lost 7 bases. The CDR3 covers 15 residues. The V gene's germline CDR1 is SGDLS and CDR2 YYNGEE. CDR3 residues: CASSSRTGENSPLHF. DNA for the CDR3: TGTGCCAGCAGCTCCCGGACAGGGGAGAATTCACCCCTCCACTTT.

This chain links TRBV28 with TRBJ2-7; 9 bases agree with TRBD2. CDR1 MDHEN and CDR2 SYDVKM come from the germline V gene. The J segment lost 3 bases and the V segment lost 4 bases, leaving 4 bases of the junction unmatched. The CDR3 has 14 amino acids. The DNA for the CDR3 is TGTGCCAGCAGTTCACTAGCGGGCCACTACGAGCAGTACTTC. Its translation is CASSSLAGHYEQYF.

The genes are TRBV19 and TRBJ1-5, with no clear D. This CDR3 contains 15 residues. Looked up from germline, CDR1 is LNHDA and CDR2 is SQIVND (reference sequence). V was clipped by 3 bases and J by 0 bases, with 9 bases between them. The DNA for the CDR3 is TGTGCCAGTAGTATTCCCGGTTATAGCAATCAGCCCCAGCATTTT. It specifies CASSIPGYSNQPQHF. The variable domain in full, completed from reference TRBV19 and TRBJ1-5, reads DGGITQSPKYLFRKEGQNVTLSCEQNLNHDAMYWYRQDPGQGLRLIYYSQIVNDFQKGDIAEGYSVSREKKESFPLTVTSAQKNPTAFYLCASSIPGYSNQPQHFGDGTRLSIL.

The chain recombines TRBV5-1 with TRBJ1-2; 7 bases align to TRBD1. Germline loops: CDR1 SGHRS, CDR2 YFSETQ. The CDR3 runs 15 residues. V lost 0 bases and J lost 7; bases outside the gene matches: 9. The CDR3 DNA sequence: TGCGCCAGCAGCTTGGCCTCAGGGGGAGAGGGTGGCTACACCTTC. Amino acids: CASSLASGGEGGYTF. Looking up the rest from reference TRBV5-1 and TRBJ1-2 gives the full variable domain: KAGVTQTPRYLIKTRGQQVTLSCSPISGHRSVSWYQQTPGQGLQFLFEYFSETQRNKGNFPGRFSGRQFSNSRSEMNVSTLELGDSALYLCASSLASGGEGGYTFGSGTRLTVV.

The rearrangement links TRBV5-4 to TRBJ2-3; weak D call: TRBD2 (5 bases). Germline CDR1 reads SGHNT; CDR2 reads YYREEE (reference sequence). The CDR3 spans 15 residues. The V end was cut by 2 bases, the J end by 5 bases, with 15 bases between. CDR3 in amino acids: CASSLSSGWGDTQYF. CDR3 bases: TGTGCCAGCAGCTTATCGAGCGGCTGGGGAGATACGCAGTATTTT.

The chain uses TRBV6-2 or TRBV6-3 and TRBJ2-1, with 9 bases fitting TRBD2. The CDR3 has 15 residues. Germline V gene data show CDR1 as MNHEY and CDR2 as SVGEGT. The J segment lost 3 bases and the V segment lost 2 bases, leaving 2 bases of the junction unmatched. DNA of the CDR3: TGTGCCAGCAGTTACGCGGGAGGGATCTACAATGAGCAGTTCTTC. Translating gives CASSYAGGIYNEQFF.

The V call is TRBV9, the J call TRBJ2-3; the D gene is possibly TRBD2 (6 bases). This CDR3 is 15 amino acids long. Between the trimmed V and J ends, which lost 4 bases and 5 bases, there was a span of 17 bases. Per the germline V gene, CDR1 is SGDLS and CDR2 is YYNGEE. The CDR3 loop reads CASSPLGGSRDTQYF. CDR3 bases: TGTGCCAGCAGCCCCCTGGGAGGTTCCCGAGATACGCAGTATTTT.

The V call is TRBV19, the J call TRBJ1-4; no clear D. Germline V gene sequence: CDR1 LNHDA, CDR2 SQIVND (reference sequence). Deletions cut 4 bases from V and 0 bases from J, with 12 bases between. The CDR3 totals 16 residues. CDR3 protein: CASSRRQVATNEKLFF. The CDR3 DNA is TGTGCCAGTAGTAGACGACAAGTTGCAACTAATGAAAAACTGTTTTTT.

The CDR3 reads CAPGLVDRATGSPLHF. CDR3 nucleotides: TGTGCCCCTGGGCTGGTTGACAGGGCGACGGGTTCACCCCTCCACTTT. The chain employs TRBV24-1 and TRBJ1-6; 7 nucleotides align to TRBD1. Losses at the gene ends were 12 bases for V and 9 bases for J; bases not matched to a gene: 19. The germline V gene encodes CDR1 KGHDR and CDR2 SFDVKD. CDR3 length: 16 amino acids.

This CDR3 reads CASRGLAGILTQYF. CDR3 DNA: TGTGCCAGCAGGGGACTAGCGGGTATACTGACCCAGTACTTC. This chain uses TRBV27 with TRBJ2-5; 12 nucleotides agree with TRBD2. The CDR3 has 14 residues. V lost 6 bases, J lost 7 bases, and 6 bases stayed unmatched. CDR1 and CDR2 from the germline V gene are MNHEY and SMNVEV (reference sequence).

The J gene is TRBJ2-1, the V gene TRBV21-1; the table's D call of TRBD1 was not tested on the DNA. TRBV21-1 is annotated as a pseudogene. The CDR3 is 12 residues long. CDR3 loop: CASSQGLDEQFF. Written as DNA, the CDR3 is TGTGCCAGCAGCCAGGGGTTGGATGAGCAGTTCTTC.

The V gene is TRBV24-1, the J gene TRBJ2-5; 9 nucleotides match TRBD2. The CDR3 runs to 15 residues. The germline gives CDR1 KGHDR, CDR2 SFDVKD. V dropped 4 bases and J dropped 6; count of bases not matched to a gene: 8. CDR3 protein: CATSEAGGPLKTQYF. CDR3 DNA sequence: TGTGCCACCAGTGAGGCGGGAGGGCCTCTAAAGACCCAGTACTTC.

The chain recombines TRBV6-6 with TRBJ1-1; TRBD1 aligns across 9 bases. The CDR3 totals 13 residues. Germline CDR1 reads MNHNY; CDR2 reads SVGAGI (reference sequence). Trimming removed 7 bases from V and 6 bases from J; junction bases left unmatched: 6. CDR3 amino acids: CASTPTGGSEAFF. CDR3 bases: TGTGCCAGCACCCCGACAGGGGGATCTGAAGCTTTCTTT.